These 8 T cell receptor beta chains were all obtained from the same sample, sequenced in a study of shared clonotypes between healthy human individuals (dated by TCRdb to about 2020). Libraries were built with the immunoSEQ multiplex PCR assay. Held by TCRdb, this immuneACCESS table contains in-frame sequences only and omits some clones. Under half of the omission traces to an unresolved V gene where checked; the cause of the rest is unknown. Recorded for this sample are some 2,100,000 clones; around 95% of them occurred a single time. The ten top clones hold less than 0.15% of the sample. Sequences were obtained from naive CD4+ T cells sorted from blood. According to the study, the label for this sample's cell subset or site signals: CD45RA+ positively selected. These receptors were taken from a man between 18 and 35 years old in good health.

This clone was recorded only once. The chain uses TRBV6-1 and TRBJ2-7, with 8 bases matching TRBD1. This CDR3 is 10 amino acids long. In germline, CDR1 is MNHNS, CDR2 SASEGT. This chain's CDR3 is CCSRGHEQYF. Written as DNA, the CDR3 is TGTTGTTCCAGGGGGCACGAGCAGTACTTC.

This chain links TRBV4-3 with TRBJ2-1; maybe TRBD2 (6 bases). V was trimmed by 0 bases and J by 8 bases, leaving 23 bases between them. Germline V gives CDR1 LGHNA, CDR2 YSLEER. This CDR3 contains 18 residues. In DNA, the CDR3 is TGCGCCAGCAGCCAAGATCCCGTCGTGGGGAAGGGACTCGATGAGCAGTTCTTC. Translated: CASSQDPVVGKGLDEQFF.

This clone was detected only a few times. The chain has TRBV5-1 and TRBJ1-2, with unresolved D. Germline V gene data show CDR1 as SGHRS and CDR2 as YFSETQ. V lost 2 bases and J 6 bases, leaving 8 bases between the germline ends. The CDR3 loop spans 12 amino acids. CDR3: CASSLYGNGYTF. In DNA, the CDR3 is TGCGCCAGCAGCTTATACGGGAATGGCTACACCTTC.

This chain uses TRBV28 with TRBJ1-5; maybe TRBD1 (6 bases). Germline CDR1 and CDR2: MDHEN and SYDVKM. Between the trimmed V and J ends, which lost 5 bases and 1 base, there was a span of 24 bases. This CDR3 spans 19 amino acids. CDR3 DNA sequence: TGTGCCAGCAGTCCCCCCCAGGGGTACCTCTACGGCAGCAATCAGCCCCAGCATTTT. Translation: CASSPPQGYLYGSNQPQHF. Together with reference TRBV28 and TRBJ1-5, the CDR3 gives the full variable domain: DVKVTQSSRYLVKRTGEKVFLECVQDMDHENMFWYRQDPGLGLRLIYFSYDVKMKEKGDIPEGYSVSREKKERFSLILESASTNQTSMYLCASSPPQGYLYGSNQPQHFGDGTRLSIL.

The V gene is TRBV29-1, the J gene TRBJ1-2, with D perhaps TRBD1 (6 bases). The CDR3 contains 16 residues. Trimming removed 4 bases at V and 1 base at J, with 19 bases between. Germline V gene sequence: CDR1 SQVTM, CDR2 ANQGSEA. CDR3: CSVASGGRRLNYGYTF. In DNA form, the CDR3 reads TGCAGCGTTGCGAGTGGGGGCCGCCGTCTTAACTATGGCTACACCTTC.

This clone occurred once. The V call is TRBV28, the J call TRBJ1-2, with D unresolved. This CDR3 has 13 amino acids. Trimming shortened V by 2 bases and J by 8 bases, and 12 bases separated the two germline ends. Germline CDR1 and CDR2: MDHEN and SYDVKM. CDR3 DNA: TGTGCCAGCAGTTTAATCGAGGGTGGCGGCTACACCTTC. Translated: CASSLIEGGGYTF.

The rearrangement uses TRBV6-1 and TRBJ2-5; D uncertain. The CDR3 runs 15 residues. Per germline, CDR1 MNHNS and CDR2 SASEGT. Trimming took off 6 bases at V and 5 bases at J, with 19 bases between the two ends. CDR3 DNA sequence: TGTGCCAGCAGGGATCCTCCCGACATGTACGAGACCCAGTACTTC. This sequence encodes CASRDPPDMYETQYF.

Comment on this clone: The same CDR3 can be traced to other DNA sequences in this sample. The rearrangement uses TRBV18 and TRBJ2-5, with D tentatively TRBD2 (6 bases). The germline V gene has CDR1 KGHSH and CDR2 LQKENI. This CDR3 has 14 residues. The V gene lost 3 bases and the J gene lost 1 base, with 9 bases spanning the gap. CDR3: CASSPRRGQETQYF. The CDR3 DNA is TGTGCCAGCTCACCCCGGAGGGGCCAAGAGACCCAGTACTTC. The full variable domain, rest sourced from reference TRBV18 and TRBJ2-5, is NAGVMQNPRHLVRRRGQEARLRCSPMKGHSHVYWYRQLPEEGLKFMVYLQKENIIDESGMPKERFSAEFPKEGPSILRIQQVVRGDSAAYFCASSPRRGQETQYFGPGTRLLVL.